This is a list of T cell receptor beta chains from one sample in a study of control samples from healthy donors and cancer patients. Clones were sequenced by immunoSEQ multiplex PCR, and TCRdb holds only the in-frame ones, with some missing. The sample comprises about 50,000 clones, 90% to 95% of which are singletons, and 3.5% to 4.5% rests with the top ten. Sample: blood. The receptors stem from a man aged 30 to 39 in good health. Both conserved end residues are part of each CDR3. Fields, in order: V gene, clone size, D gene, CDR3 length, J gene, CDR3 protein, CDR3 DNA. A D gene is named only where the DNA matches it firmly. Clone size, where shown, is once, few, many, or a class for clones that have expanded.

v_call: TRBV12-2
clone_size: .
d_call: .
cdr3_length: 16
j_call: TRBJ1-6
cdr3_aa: CASRLGGRGMDSPLHF
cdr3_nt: TGTGCAAGTCGCTTAGGGGGGCGGGGCATGGATTCACCCCTCCACTTT

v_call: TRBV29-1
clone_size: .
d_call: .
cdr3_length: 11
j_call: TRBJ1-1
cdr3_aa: CSFRYGFEAFF
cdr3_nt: TGCAGCTTTAGATATGGGTTTGAAGCTTTCTTT

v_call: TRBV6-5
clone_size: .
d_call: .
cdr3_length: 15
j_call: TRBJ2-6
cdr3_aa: CASSPRGSGANVLTF
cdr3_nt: TGTGCCAGCAGTCCCCGGGGCTCTGGGGCCAACGTCCTGACTTTC

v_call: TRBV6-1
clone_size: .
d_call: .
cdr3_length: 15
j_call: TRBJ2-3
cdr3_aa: CASSEPPWGTDTQYF
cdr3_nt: TGTGCCAGCAGTGAACCCCCGTGGGGCACAGATACGCAGTATTTT

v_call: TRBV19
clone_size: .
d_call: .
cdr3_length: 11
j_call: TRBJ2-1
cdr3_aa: CATLEGNEQFF
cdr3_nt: TGTGCCACTCTAGAGGGGAATGAGCAGTTCTTC

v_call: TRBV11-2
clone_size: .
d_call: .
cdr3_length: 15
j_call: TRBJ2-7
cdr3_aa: CASSFISGQNYEQYF
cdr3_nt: TGTGCCAGCAGCTTTATTTCCGGACAGAACTACGAGCAGTACTTC

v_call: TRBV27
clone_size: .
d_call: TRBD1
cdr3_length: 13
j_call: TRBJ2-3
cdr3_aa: CATWDRPQDTQYF
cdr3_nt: TGTGCCACTTGGGACAGGCCCCAAGATACGCAGTATTTT

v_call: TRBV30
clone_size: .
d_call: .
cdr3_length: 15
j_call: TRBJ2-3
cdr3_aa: CAWSGGAINTDTQYF
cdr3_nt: TGTGCCTGGAGTGGGGGGGCGATCAACACAGATACGCAGTATTTT

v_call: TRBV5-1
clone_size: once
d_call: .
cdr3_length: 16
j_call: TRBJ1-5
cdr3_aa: CASSLEGPAGNQPQHF
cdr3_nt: TGCGCCAGCAGCTTGGAAGGGCCCGCAGGCAATCAGCCCCAGCATTTT

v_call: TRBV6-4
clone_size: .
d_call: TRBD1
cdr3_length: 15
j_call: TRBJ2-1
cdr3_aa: CASSEGTGGYNEQFF
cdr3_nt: TGTGCCAGCAGTGAAGGGACAGGGGGCTACAATGAGCAGTTCTTC

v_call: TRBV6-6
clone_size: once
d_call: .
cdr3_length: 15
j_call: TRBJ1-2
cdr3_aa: CASSYSIQGNYGYTF
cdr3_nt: TGTGCCAGCAGTTACTCGATCCAGGGTAACTATGGCTACACCTTC

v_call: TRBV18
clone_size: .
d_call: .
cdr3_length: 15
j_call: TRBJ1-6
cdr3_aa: CASSPRGLDNSPLHF
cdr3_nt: TGTGCCAGCTCACCACGGGGTCTGGATAATTCACCCCTCCACTTT

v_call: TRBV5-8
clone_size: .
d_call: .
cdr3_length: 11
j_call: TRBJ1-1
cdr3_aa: CASSFNTEAFF
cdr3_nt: TGTGCCAGCAGCTTCAATACGGAAGCTTTCTTT

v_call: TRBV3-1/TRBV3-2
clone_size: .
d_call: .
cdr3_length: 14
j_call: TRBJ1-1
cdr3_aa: CASSQNQGNTEAFF
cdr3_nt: TGTGCCAGCAGCCAAAACCAGGGGAACACTGAAGCTTTCTTT

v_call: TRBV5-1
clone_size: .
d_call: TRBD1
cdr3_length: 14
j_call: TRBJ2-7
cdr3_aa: CASSPGQGSYEQYF
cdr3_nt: TGCGCCAGCAGCCCGGGACAGGGGTCCTACGAGCAGTACTTC

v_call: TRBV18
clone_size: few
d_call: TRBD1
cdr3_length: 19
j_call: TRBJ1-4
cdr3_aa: CASSPRTGGEKGTNEKLFF
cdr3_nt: TGTGCCAGCTCGCCTCGGACAGGGGGCGAGAAAGGAACTAATGAAAAACTGTTTTTT

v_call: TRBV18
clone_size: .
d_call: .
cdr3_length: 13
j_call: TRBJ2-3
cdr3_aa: CASSSSGTDTQYF
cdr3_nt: TGTGCCAGCTCATCCTCGGGCACAGATACGCAGTATTTT

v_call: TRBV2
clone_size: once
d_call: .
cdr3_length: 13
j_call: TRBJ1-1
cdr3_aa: CANQRGRNTEAFF
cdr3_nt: TGTGCCAACCAAAGGGGTAGGAACACTGAAGCTTTCTTT

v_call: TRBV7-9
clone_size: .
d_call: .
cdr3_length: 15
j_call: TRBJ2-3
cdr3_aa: CASSWGGSPTDTQYF
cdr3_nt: TGTGCCAGCAGCTGGGGGGGCTCCCCCACAGATACGCAGTATTTT

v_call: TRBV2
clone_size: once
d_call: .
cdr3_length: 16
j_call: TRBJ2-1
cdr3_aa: CASSEREVGSYNEQFF
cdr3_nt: TGTGCCAGCAGTGAAAGGGAGGTGGGTTCCTACAATGAGCAGTTCTTC

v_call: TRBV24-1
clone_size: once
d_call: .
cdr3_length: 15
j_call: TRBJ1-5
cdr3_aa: CATAQTSQGQQPQHF
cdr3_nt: TGTGCCACCGCTCAGACAAGTCAGGGTCAACAGCCCCAGCATTTT

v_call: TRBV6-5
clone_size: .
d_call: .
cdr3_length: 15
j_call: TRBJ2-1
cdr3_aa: CASRPHSTSYNEQFF
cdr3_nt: TGTGCCAGCAGGCCCCACAGCACCTCCTACAATGAGCAGTTCTTC

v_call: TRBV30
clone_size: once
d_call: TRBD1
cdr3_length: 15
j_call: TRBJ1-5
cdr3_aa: CAWSGDRTLSQPQHF
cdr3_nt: TGTGCCTGGAGTGGGGACAGGACTTTGAGTCAGCCCCAGCATTTT

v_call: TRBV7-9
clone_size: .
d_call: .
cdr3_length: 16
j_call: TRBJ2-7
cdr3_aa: CASRSMVSGTTYEQYF
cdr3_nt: TGTGCCAGCAGATCAATGGTCTCCGGGACGACCTACGAGCAGTACTTC

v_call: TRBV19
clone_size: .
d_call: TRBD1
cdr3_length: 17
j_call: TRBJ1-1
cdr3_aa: CASSIMGQGIVNTEAFF
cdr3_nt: TGTGCCAGTAGTATTATGGGACAGGGGATCGTGAACACTGAAGCTTTCTTT

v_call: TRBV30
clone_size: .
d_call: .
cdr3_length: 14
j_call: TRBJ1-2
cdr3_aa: CAWSLIQGNYGYTF
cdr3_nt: TGTGCCTGGAGTCTTATTCAGGGTAACTATGGCTACACCTTC

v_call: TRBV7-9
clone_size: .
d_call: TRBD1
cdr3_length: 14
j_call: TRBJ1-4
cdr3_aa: CAIDRGGIYEKLFF
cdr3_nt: TGTGCCATAGACAGGGGAGGCATATATGAAAAACTGTTTTTT

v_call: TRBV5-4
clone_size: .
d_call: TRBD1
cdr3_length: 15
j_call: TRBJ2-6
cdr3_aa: CASSPGGTGANVLTF
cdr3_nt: TGTGCCAGCAGCCCAGGGGGCACTGGGGCCAACGTCCTGACTTTC

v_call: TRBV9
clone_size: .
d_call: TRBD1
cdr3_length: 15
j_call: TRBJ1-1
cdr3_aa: CASSVMGQGPTEAFF
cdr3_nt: TGTGCCAGCAGCGTAATGGGACAGGGACCAACTGAAGCTTTCTTT

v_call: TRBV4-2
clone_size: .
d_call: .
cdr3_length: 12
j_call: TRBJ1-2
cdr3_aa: CASSQGREGYTF
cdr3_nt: TGTGCCAGCAGCCAAGGGAGGGAGGGCTACACCTTC

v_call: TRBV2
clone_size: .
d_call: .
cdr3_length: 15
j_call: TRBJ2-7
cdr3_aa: CASRTGRGEYKKQYF
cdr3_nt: TGTGCCAGCAGGACCGGAAGGGGTGAGTATAAGAAGCAGTACTTC

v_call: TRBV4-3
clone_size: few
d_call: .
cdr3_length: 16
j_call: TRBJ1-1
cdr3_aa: CASSQDLGSVATEAFF
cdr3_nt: TGCGCCAGCAGCCAAGATTTAGGGAGCGTCGCCACTGAAGCTTTCTTT

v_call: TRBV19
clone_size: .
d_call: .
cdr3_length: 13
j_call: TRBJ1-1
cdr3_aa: CASSIVYSNEAFF
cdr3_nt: TGTGCCAGTAGTATAGTCTATAGTAATGAAGCTTTCTTT

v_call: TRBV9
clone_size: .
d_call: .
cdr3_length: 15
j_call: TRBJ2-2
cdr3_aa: CASSVGTTGTGELFF
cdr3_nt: TGTGCCAGCAGCGTAGGGACCACGGGCACCGGGGAGCTGTTTTTT

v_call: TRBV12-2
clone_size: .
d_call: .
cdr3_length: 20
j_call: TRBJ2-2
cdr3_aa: CASRLSPARLAGPNTGELFF
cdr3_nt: TGTGCAAGTCGCTTAAGCCCGGCCAGACTAGCGGGACCGAACACCGGGGAGCTGTTTTTT

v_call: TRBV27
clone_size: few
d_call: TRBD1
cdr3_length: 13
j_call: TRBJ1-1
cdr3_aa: CASRPQGAVGAFF
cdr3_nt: TGTGCCAGCCGGCCACAGGGGGCGGTGGGAGCTTTCTTT

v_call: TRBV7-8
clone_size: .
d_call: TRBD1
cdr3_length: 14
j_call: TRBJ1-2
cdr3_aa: CASSLTPGQGGYTF
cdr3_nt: TGTGCCAGCAGCTTGACTCCGGGACAGGGAGGCTACACCTTC

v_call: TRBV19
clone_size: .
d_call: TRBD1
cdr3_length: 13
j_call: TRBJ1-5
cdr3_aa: CASSGRGYYPQHF
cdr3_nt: TGTGCCAGTAGTGGCAGGGGGTATTACCCCCAGCATTTT

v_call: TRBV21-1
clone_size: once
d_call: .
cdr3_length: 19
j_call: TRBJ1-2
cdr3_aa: CASSILHRTGGISDYGYTF
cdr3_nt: TGTGCCAGCAGCATACTCCACAGGACAGGGGGTATTTCTGACTATGGCTACACCTTC

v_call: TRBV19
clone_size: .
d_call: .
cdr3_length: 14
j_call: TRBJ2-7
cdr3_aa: CASSMAGRSYEQYF
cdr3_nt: TGTGCCAGTAGTATGGCGGGGCGGAGCTACGAGCAGTACTTC

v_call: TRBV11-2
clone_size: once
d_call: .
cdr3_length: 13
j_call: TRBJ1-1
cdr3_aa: CASSFGGGTEAFF
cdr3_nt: TGTGCCAGCAGCTTTGGAGGAGGAACTGAAGCTTTCTTT

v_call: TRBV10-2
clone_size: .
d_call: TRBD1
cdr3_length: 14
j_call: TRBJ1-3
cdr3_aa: CASTDRGHGNTIYF
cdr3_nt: TGCGCCAGCACGGACAGGGGGCACGGAAACACCATATATTTT

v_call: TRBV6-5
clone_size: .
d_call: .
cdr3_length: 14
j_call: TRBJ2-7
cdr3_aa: CASSYRVSSYEQYF
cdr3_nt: TGTGCCAGCAGCTACAGGGTCAGCTCCTACGAGCAGTACTTC

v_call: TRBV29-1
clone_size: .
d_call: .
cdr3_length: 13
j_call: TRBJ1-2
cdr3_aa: CSVAAPRGYGYTF
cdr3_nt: TGCAGCGTTGCCGCACCGAGGGGCTATGGCTACACCTTC

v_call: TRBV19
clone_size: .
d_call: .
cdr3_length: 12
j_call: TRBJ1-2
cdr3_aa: CASSPDMYGYTF
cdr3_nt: TGTGCCAGTAGTCCTGACATGTATGGCTACACCTTC

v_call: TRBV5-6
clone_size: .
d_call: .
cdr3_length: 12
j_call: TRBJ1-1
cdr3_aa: CASSLDTREAFF
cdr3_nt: TGTGCCAGCAGCTTGGACACCCGGGAGGCTTTCTTT

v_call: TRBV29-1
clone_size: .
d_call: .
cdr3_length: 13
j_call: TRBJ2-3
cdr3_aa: CSVGGRVTDTQYF
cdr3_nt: TGCAGCGTGGGGGGTAGAGTCACAGATACGCAGTATTTT

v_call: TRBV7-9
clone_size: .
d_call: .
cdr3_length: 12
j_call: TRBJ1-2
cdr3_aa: CASSKGEDGYTF
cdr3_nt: TGTGCCAGCAGCAAAGGGGAGGATGGCTACACCTTC

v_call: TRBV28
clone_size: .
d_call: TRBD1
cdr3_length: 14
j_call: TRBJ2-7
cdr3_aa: CASKLGTGFDEQYF
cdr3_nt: TGTGCCAGCAAACTCGGGACAGGTTTTGACGAGCAGTACTTC

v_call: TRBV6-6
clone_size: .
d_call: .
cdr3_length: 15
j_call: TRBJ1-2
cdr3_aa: CASSYVPRNDYGYTF
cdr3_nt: TGTGCCAGCAGTTACGTTCCTCGCAATGACTATGGCTACACCTTC

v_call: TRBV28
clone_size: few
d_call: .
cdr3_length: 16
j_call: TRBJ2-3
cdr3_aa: CASSPSLGRSTDTQYF
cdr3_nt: TGTGCCAGCAGTCCCAGCCTGGGGCGGAGCACAGATACGCAGTATTTT

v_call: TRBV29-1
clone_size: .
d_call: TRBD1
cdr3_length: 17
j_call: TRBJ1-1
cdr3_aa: CSVEDVVTGGMNTEAFF
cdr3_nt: TGCAGCGTTGAAGATGTGGTAACAGGGGGAATGAACACTGAAGCTTTCTTT